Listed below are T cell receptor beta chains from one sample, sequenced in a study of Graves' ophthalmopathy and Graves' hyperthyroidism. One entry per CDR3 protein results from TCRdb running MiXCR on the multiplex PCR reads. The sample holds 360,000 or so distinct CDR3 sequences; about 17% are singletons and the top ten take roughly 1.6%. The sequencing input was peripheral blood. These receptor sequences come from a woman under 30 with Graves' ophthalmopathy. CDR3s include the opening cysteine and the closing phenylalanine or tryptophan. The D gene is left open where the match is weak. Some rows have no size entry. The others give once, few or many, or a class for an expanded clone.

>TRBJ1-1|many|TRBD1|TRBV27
TGTGCCAGCAGTACACCGGGACAGGAGAACACTGAAGCTTTCTTT
CASSTPGQENTEAFF
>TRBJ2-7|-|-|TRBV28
TGTGCCAGCAACCCTATCGGCGTGGCGAGCTCCTACGAGCAGTACTTC
CASNPIGVASSYEQYF
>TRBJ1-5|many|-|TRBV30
TGTGCCTGGAGTGTGGGTAGGAATTATCAGCCCCAGCATTTT
CAWSVGRNYQPQHF
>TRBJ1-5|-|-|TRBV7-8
TGTGCCAGCAGCTTAAATACGGGTGTACAGCCCCAGCATTTT
CASSLNTGVQPQHF
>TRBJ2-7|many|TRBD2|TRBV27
TGTGCCAGCAGTCCGACTAGCGGGGGGGTCCCTTACGAGCAGTACTTC
CASSPTSGGVPYEQYF
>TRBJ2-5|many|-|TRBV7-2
TGTGCCAGCAGCTTACAATCAGCTGGAGAGACCCAGTACTTC
CASSLQSAGETQYF
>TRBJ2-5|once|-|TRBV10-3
TGTGCCATCAGTGAGTGGGCAGAAGAGACCCAGTACTTC
CAISEWAEETQYF
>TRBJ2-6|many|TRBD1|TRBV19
TGTGCCAGTAGTACCCCTCCCGGGACAGGGGACTCTGGGGCCAACGTCCTGACTTTC
CASSTPPGTGDSGANVLTF
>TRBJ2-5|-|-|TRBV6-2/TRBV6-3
TGTGCCAGCAGTCTGGACGAAGCTGTAAAGACCCAGTACTTC
CASSLDEAVKTQYF
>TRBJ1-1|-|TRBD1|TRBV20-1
TGCAGTGTGAACAGGGGGACGGGGACTGAAGCTTTCTTT
CSVNRGTGTEAFF
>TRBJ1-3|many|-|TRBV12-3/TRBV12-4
TGTGCCAGCAGTTTAGGTGGTATTTCTGGAAACACCATATATTTT
CASSLGGISGNTIYF
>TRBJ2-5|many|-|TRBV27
TGTGCCAACGGCCGATTAGGGGAAGAGACCCAGTACTTC
CANGRLGEETQYF
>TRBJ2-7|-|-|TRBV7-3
TGTGCCAGCAGCGAAGGCCGGGACTCAACCTACGAGCAGTACTTC
CASSEGRDSTYEQYF
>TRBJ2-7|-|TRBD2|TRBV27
TGTGCCAGCAGTTTATTCCCGTCCGCTAGCGGTTACTCCTACGAGCAGTACTTC
CASSLFPSASGYSYEQYF
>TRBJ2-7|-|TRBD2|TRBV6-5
TGTGCCAGCAGTTTTCGTCTAGCGGGTACCATAGAGCAGTACTTC
CASSFRLAGTIEQYF
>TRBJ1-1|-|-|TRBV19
TGTGCCAGTAGTATAGCCCAAGGAGCAGGTGAAGCTTTCTTT
CASSIAQGAGEAFF
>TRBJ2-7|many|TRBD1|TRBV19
TGTGCCAGTAGTCACCAGGGGGCTAGCGAGCAGTACTTC
CASSHQGASEQYF
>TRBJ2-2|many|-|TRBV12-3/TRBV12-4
TGTGCCTCGATTCGCATTAACACCGGGGAGCTGTTTTTT
CASIRINTGELFF
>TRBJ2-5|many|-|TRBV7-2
TGTGCCAGCAGCTTAGTGAGAACAGTACGGGAGACCCAGTACTTC
CASSLVRTVRETQYF
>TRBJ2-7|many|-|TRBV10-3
TGTGCCATCAGTGACGGGCCTAGCTCAGGTTCCTACGAGCAGTACTTC
CAISDGPSSGSYEQYF
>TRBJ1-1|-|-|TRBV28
TGTGCCAGCAGTACTTTTGAGCCAGGGAACACTGAAGCTTTCTTT
CASSTFEPGNTEAFF
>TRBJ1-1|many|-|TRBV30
TGTGCCTGGAGTAAGGGGAGGGAGAACACTGAAGCTTTCTTT
CAWSKGRENTEAFF
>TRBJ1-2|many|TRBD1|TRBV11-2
TGTGCCAGCAGCTCGGACAGGGGACTTCTTTCCTATGGCTACACCTTC
CASSSDRGLLSYGYTF
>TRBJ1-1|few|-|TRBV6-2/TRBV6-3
TGTGCCAGCAGTTCCAGGACAGTTGAGGACACTGAAGCTTTCTTT
CASSSRTVEDTEAFF
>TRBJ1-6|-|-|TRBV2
TGTGCCAGCAGTGAAGCCGATAGACAGAGGCTCTATAATTCACCCCTCCACTTT
CASSEADRQRLYNSPLHF
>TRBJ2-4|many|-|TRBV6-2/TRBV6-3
TGTGCCAGCAGTAAAGGGCGACAGCTCAAAAACATTCAGTACTTC
CASSKGRQLKNIQYF
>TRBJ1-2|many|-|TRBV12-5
TGTGCTAGTGGTTTGGTTACAGGTGGGGGCTACACCTTC
CASGLVTGGGYTF
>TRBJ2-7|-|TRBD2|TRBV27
TGTGCCAGCAAACTAGCGGACCTCTCCTACGAGCAGTACTTC
CASKLADLSYEQYF
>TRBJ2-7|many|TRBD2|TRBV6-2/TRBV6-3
TGTGCCAGCCGAGGGACTAGCGCCTACGAGCAGTACTTC
CASRGTSAYEQYF
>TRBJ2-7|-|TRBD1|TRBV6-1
TGTGCCAGCAGAGGGCCGGGACAGGGTTACGAGCAGTACTTC
CASRGPGQGYEQYF
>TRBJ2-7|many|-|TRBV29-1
TGCAGCGTTGTCGGCCCGCGCGAGCAGTACTTC
CSVVGPREQYF
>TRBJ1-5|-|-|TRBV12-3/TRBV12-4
TGTGCCAGCAGTGGGACTACGGCAGGGCCCCAGCATTTT
CASSGTTAGPQHF
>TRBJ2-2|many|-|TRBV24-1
TGTGCCACCAGTGACCGGAGTACCGGGGAGCTGTTTTTT
CATSDRSTGELFF
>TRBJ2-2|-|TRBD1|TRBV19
TGTGCCAGTAGTACAGGGGGCGCGAACGGGGAGCTGTTTTTT
CASSTGGANGELFF
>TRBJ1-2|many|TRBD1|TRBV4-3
TGCGCCAGCAGCCTCCGACAGGGCCACCGCTATGGCTACACCTTC
CASSLRQGHRYGYTF
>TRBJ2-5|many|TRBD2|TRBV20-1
TGCAGTGCTTGGACTAGCGGGGGGGCTAAGACCCAGTACTTC
CSAWTSGGAKTQYF
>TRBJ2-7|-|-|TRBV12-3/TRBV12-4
TGTGCCAGCAGTTTTAAAGGGGCCCGATCCTACGAGCAGTACTTC
CASSFKGARSYEQYF
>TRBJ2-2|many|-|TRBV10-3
TGTGCCATCAGGGGCCAGACTGTCACCGGGGAGCTGTTTTTT
CAIRGQTVTGELFF
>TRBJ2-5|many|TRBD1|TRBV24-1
TGTGCCACCAGTGACACGGGACAGGGGGCTTCAGAGACCCAGTACTTC
CATSDTGQGASETQYF
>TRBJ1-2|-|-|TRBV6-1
TGTGCCAGCACAACAACTAACTATGGCTACACCTTC
CASTTTNYGYTF
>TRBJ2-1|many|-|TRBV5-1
TGCGCCAGCAGCGAAGGGACGGCAGGACCCTACAATGAGCAGTTCTTC
CASSEGTAGPYNEQFF
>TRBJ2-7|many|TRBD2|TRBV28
TGTGCCAGCAGTTCTCAGCGGGGGACCTACGAGCAGTACTTC
CASSSQRGTYEQYF
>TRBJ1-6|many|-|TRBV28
TGTGCCAGCAGTTCCCGCGAGGGACCGGCACCCCTCCACTTT
CASSSREGPAPLHF
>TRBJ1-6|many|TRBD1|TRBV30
TGTGCCTGGAGTGTAAGCGGGGGACAGCGTAATTCACCCCTCCACTTT
CAWSVSGGQRNSPLHF
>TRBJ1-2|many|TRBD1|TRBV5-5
TGTGCCAGCAGCTTGGATTATAGGGGACAGGGACGTGGCTACACCTTC
CASSLDYRGQGRGYTF
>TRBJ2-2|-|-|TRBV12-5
TGTGCTAGTGGTTTGGGCAGTACCACCGGGGAGCTGTTTTTT
CASGLGSTTGELFF
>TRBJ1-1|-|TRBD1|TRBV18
TGTGCCAGCTCACCACGGGAGGGGGCTTCTGAAGCTTTCTTT
CASSPREGASEAFF
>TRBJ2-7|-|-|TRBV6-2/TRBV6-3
TGTGCCAGCAGTTACTCAACCATGGTTGGCGCCTACGAGCAGTACTTC
CASSYSTMVGAYEQYF
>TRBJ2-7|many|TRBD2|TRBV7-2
TGTGCCAGCAGCCCACCGGGACTAGCAATCGACGAGCAGTACTTC
CASSPPGLAIDEQYF
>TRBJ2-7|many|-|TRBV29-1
TGCAGCGTTGAGGTCCAAAACGAGCAGTACTTC
CSVEVQNEQYF